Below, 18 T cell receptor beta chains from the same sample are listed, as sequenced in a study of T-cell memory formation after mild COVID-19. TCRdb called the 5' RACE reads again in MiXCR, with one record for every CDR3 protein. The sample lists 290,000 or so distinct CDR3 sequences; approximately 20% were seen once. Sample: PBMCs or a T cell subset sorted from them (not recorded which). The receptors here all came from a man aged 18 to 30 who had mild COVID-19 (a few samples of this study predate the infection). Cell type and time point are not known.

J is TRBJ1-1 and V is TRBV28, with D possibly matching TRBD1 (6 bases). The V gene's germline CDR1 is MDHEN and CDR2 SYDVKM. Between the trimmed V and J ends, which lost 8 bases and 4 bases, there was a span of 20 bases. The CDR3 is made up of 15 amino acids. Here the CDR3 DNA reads TGTGCCAGCCGGGAACGAACAGGGATTACCACTGAAGCTTTCTTT. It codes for CASRERTGITTEAFF.

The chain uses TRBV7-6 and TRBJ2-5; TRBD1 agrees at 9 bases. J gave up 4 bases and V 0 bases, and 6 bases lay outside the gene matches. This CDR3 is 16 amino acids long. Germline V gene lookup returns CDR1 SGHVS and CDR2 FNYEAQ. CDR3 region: CASSLAMGQGIETQYF. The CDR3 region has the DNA TGTGCCAGCAGCTTAGCAATGGGACAGGGAATAGAGACCCAGTACTTC. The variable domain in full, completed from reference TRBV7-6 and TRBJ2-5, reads GAGVSQSPRYKVTKRGQDVALRCDPISGHVSLYWYRQALGQGPEFLTYFNYEAQQDKSGLPNDRFSAERPEGSISTLTIQRTEQRDSAMYRCASSLAMGQGIETQYFGPGTRLLVL.

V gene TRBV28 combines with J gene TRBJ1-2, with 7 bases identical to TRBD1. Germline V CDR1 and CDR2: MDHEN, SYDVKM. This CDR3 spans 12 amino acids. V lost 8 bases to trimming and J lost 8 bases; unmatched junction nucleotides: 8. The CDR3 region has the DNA TGTGCCAGCGACTACAGGGGTTACGGCTACACCTTC. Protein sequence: CASDYRGYGYTF.

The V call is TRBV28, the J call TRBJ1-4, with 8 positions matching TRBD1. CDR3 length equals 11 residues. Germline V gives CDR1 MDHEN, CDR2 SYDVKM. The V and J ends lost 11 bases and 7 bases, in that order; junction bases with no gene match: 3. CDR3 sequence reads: CAGQGGEKLFF. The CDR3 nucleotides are TGTGCCGGACAGGGAGGTGAAAAACTGTTTTTT. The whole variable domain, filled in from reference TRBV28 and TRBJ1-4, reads DVKVTQSSRYLVKRTGEKVFLECVQDMDHENMFWYRQDPGLGLRLIYFSYDVKMKEKGDIPEGYSVSREKKERFSLILESASTNQTSMYLCAGQGGEKLFFGSGTQLSVL.

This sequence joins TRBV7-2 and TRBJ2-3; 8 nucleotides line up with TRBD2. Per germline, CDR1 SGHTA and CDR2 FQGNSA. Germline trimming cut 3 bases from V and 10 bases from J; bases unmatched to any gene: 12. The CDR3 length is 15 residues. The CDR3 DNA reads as TGTGCCAGCAGCTTCGGGGGGGCGAAGTGGGGGGCGCAGTATTTT. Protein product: CASSFGGAKWGAQYF. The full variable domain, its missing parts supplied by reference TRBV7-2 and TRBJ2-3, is GAGVSQSPSNKVTEKGKDVELRCDPISGHTALYWYRQSLGQGLEFLIYFQGNSAPDKSGLPSDRFSAERTGGSVSTLTIQRTQQEDSAVYLCASSFGGAKWGAQYFGPGTRLTVL.

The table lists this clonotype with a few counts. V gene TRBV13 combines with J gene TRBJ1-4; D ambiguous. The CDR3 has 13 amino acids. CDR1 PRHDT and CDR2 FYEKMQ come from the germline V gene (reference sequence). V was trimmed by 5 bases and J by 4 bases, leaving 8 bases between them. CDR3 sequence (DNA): TGTGCCAGCAGCCTTCGCCGTAATGAAAAACTGTTTTTT. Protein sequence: CASSLRRNEKLFF.

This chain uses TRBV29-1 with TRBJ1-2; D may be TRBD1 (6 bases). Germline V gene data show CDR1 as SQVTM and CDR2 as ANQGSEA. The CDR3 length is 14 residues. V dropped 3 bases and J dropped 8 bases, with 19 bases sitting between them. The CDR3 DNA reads TGCAGCGTTGATCGGGACACTCAACGGCTCGGCTACACCTTC. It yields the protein CSVDRDTQRLGYTF.

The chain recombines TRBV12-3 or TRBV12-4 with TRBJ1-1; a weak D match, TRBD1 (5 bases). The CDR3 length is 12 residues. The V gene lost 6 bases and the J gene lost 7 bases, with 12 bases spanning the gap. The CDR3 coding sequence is TGTGCCAGCAGAGAAGGGACCCTTGAAGCTTTCTTT. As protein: CASREGTLEAFF.

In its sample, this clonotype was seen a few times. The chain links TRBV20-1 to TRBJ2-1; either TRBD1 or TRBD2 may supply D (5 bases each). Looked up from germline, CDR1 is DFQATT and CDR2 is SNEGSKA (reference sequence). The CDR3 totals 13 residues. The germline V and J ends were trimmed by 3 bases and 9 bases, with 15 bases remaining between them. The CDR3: CSASSQGRSEQFF. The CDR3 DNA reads TGCAGTGCTAGTAGTCAGGGACGGAGTGAGCAGTTCTTC.

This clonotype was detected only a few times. The chain's CDR3 is CASSYGGLGYNEQFF. The CDR3 coding sequence is TGTGCCAGCAGTTACGGGGGACTAGGTTACAATGAGCAGTTCTTC. The rearrangement uses TRBV6-2 or TRBV6-3 and TRBJ2-1, with 8 nucleotides matching TRBD2. The junction had 4 bases not matched to a gene; V was cut back by 2 bases and J by 4 bases. The CDR3 consists of 15 residues. The germline V gene has CDR1 MNHEY and CDR2 SVGEGT.

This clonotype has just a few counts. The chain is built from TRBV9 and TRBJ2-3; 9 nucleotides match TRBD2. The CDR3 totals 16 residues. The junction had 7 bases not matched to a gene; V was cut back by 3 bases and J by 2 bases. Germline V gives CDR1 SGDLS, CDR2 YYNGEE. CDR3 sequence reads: CASSDLAGKHTDTQYF. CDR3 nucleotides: TGTGCCAGCAGCGACCTAGCGGGAAAACACACAGATACGCAGTATTTT.

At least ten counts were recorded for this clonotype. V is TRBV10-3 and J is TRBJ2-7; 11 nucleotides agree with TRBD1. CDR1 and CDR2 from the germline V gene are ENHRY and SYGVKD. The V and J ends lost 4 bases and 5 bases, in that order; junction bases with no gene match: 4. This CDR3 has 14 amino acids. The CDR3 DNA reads TGTGCCATCAGTGGAGGACAGGGGGCAAACGAGCAGTACGTC. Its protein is CAISGGQGANEQYV.

The CDR3: CASSGQGSGGYTF. For the CDR3, the DNA is TGTGCCAGCAGTGGTCAGGGGTCGGGCGGCTACACCTTC. The rearrangement joins TRBV12-3 or TRBV12-4 to TRBJ1-2; tentative D call: TRBD1 (6 bases). The CDR3 is 13 amino acids. V was clipped by 5 bases and J by 8 bases, with 15 bases between them.

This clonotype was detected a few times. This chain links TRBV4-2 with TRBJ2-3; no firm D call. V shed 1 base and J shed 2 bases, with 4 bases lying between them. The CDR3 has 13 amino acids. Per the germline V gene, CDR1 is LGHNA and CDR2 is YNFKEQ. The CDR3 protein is CASSQAPTDTQYF. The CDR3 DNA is TGTGCCAGCAGCCAAGCCCCCACAGATACGCAGTATTTT.

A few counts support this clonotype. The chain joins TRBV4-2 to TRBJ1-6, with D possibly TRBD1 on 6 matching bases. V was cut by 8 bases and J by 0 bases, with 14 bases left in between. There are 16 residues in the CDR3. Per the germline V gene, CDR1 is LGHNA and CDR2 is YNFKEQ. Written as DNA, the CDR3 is TGTGCCAGCGCGGGACACCCAAGCTCCTATAATTCACCCCTCCACTTT. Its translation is CASAGHPSSYNSPLHF.

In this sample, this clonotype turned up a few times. Written as DNA, the CDR3 is TGTGCCAGCAGTTATCAGGGGACTAACTATGGCTACACCTTC. It is translated as CASSYQGTNYGYTF. This chain links TRBV12-3 or TRBV12-4 with TRBJ1-2; TRBD1 might be the D (6 bases). V lost 4 bases and J lost 0, with 9 bases in between. This CDR3 has 14 residues.

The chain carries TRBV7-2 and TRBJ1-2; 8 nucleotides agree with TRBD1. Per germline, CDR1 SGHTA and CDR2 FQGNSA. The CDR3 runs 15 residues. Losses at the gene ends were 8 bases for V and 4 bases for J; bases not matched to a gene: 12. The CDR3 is CASRPGGRAVYGYTF. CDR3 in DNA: TGTGCCAGCCGACCAGGGGGCAGGGCGGTCTATGGCTACACCTTC.

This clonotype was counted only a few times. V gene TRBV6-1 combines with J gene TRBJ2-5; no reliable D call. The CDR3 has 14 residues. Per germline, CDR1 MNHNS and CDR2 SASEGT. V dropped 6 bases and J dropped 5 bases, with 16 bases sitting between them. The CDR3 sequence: CASRVASQSETQYF. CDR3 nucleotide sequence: TGTGCCAGCAGAGTAGCAAGCCAATCGGAGACCCAGTACTTC.